Shown below are 27 T cell receptor beta chains from a single sample sequenced in a study of control samples from healthy donors and cancer patients. Profiled with immunoSEQ multiplex PCR; TCRdb holds only in-frame clones, not every one. There are 85,000 to 95,000 clones in the sample; approximately 90% occur only once, and about 0.92% lies in the top ten. Sequencing input: blood. Every receptor here comes from a woman in her twenties or thirties in good health.

The rearrangement uses TRBV27 and TRBJ2-1, with 12 positions matching TRBD2. Per germline, CDR1 MNHEY and CDR2 SMNVEV (reference sequence). CDR3 length: 18 residues. The trim removed 7 bases at V and 0 bases at J, leaving 10 bases unmatched. The CDR3 nucleotides are TGTGCCAGCAAGGCCGGGACTAGCGGGTCGAGCTCCTACAATGAGCAGTTCTTC. It encodes CASKAGTSGSSSYNEQFF.

The V and J genes are TRBV5-6 and TRBJ1-4, with TRBD1 as a possible D gene (5 bases). Germline CDR1 SGHDT, CDR2 YYEEEE. This CDR3 spans 17 amino acids. Between the trimmed V and J ends, which lost 4 bases and 3 bases, there was a span of 19 bases. CDR3 DNA sequence: TGTGCCAGCAGCCCAGGGTCCAATTCAGGACCTAATGAAAAACTGTTTTTT. As protein: CASSPGSNSGPNEKLFF.

DNA for the CDR3: TGTGCCAGCACCGTAGCGGGAGGGCCGACCAATGAGCAGTTCTTC. It translates to CASTVAGGPTNEQFF. This chain connects TRBV6-5 to TRBJ2-1; 11 nucleotides line up with TRBD2. J was trimmed by 6 bases and V by 7 bases; bases with no gene match: 8. Germline lookup yields CDR1 MNHEY and CDR2 SVGAGI. The CDR3 sequence is 15 residues long.

V and J are TRBV6-1 and TRBJ1-2; D not resolved. V lost 1 base and J 4 bases, leaving 7 bases between the germline ends. This CDR3 is 13 amino acids long. Germline V lookup: CDR1 MNHNS, CDR2 SASEGT. The CDR3 loop is CASSEDFLYGYTF. The DNA for the CDR3 is TGTGCCAGCAGTGAAGATTTCCTCTATGGCTACACCTTC.

The chain uses TRBV5-4 and TRBJ2-6; D is undetermined. CDR1 is SGHNT and CDR2 is YYREEE in the germline V gene (reference sequence). Deletions cut 1 base from V and 0 bases from J, with 8 bases between. The CDR3 runs to 16 residues. CDR3 amino acids: CASSLMASSGANVLTF. The CDR3 region has the DNA TGTGCCAGCAGCTTGATGGCCAGCTCTGGGGCCAACGTCCTGACTTTC.

The V and J genes are TRBV12-3 or TRBV12-4 and TRBJ1-1; D is perhaps TRBD1 (5 bases). Trimming removed 3 bases at V and 6 bases at J, with 8 bases between. The CDR3 has 12 amino acids. CDR3 in DNA: TGTGCCAGCAGTTTGGGGACCGCTGAAGCTTTCTTT. Protein: CASSLGTAEAFF.

The V and J genes are TRBV6-6 and TRBJ2-3; D is possibly TRBD2 (6 bases). CDR1 and CDR2 (germline): MNHNY, SVGAGI (reference sequence). The CDR3 spans 17 residues. V was clipped by 5 bases and J by 2 bases, with 20 bases between them. DNA for the CDR3: TGTGCCAGCAGTCGAACGTCGGCGGGGAGATACACAGATACGCAGTATTTT. Translated: CASSRTSAGRYTDTQYF.

The table lists this clone with a count of one. CDR3 loop: CAWRAGTNNSPLHF. The CDR3 region has the DNA TGTGCCTGGAGGGCAGGGACAAATAATTCACCCCTCCACTTT. This chain uses TRBV30 with TRBJ1-6; a possible D gene is TRBD1 (6 bases). V gave up 3 bases and J gave up 5 bases, with 11 bases separating them. The length of the CDR3 is 14 residues. Germline values: CDR1 GTSNPN, CDR2 SVGIG (reference sequence).

The chain couples TRBV6-6 to TRBJ1-1; TRBD1 is a possible D gene (5 bases). The CDR3 loop spans 19 amino acids. Germline assignment: CDR1 MNHNY and CDR2 SVGAGI (reference sequence). V lost 5 bases to trimming and J lost 2 bases, with 27 bases between them. CDR3 nucleotides: TGTGCCAGCAGTCCCTCCGGGGGAAAGGGGCTTGGTTACAACACTGAAGCTTTCTTT. Amino acid sequence: CASSPSGGKGLGYNTEAFF.

This chain links TRBV6-5 with TRBJ2-7; the D is unclear. V lost 1 base and J 6 bases, leaving 13 bases between the germline ends. This CDR3 is 14 amino acids long. Per germline, CDR1 MNHEY and CDR2 SVGAGI. The CDR3 region has the DNA TGTGCCAGCAGTTACTACGATTCTAAGGGCGAGCAGTACTTC. It translates to CASSYYDSKGEQYF.

The chain uses TRBV5-1 and TRBJ1-3; D possibly corresponds to TRBD1 (5 bases). This CDR3 region has 15 residues. With 5 bases removed from V and 2 bases from J, the gap between germline ends came to 14 bases. Germline-derived CDR1 and CDR2 are SGHRS and YFSETQ. The CDR3 sequence is CASRYLGEAGNTIYF. The CDR3 nucleotides are TGCGCCAGCAGGTATCTGGGGGAAGCTGGAAACACCATATATTTT.

The chain joins TRBV28 to TRBJ1-1, with TRBD1 as a possible D gene (5 bases). Trimming removed 6 bases from V and 1 base from J, with 12 bases in between. The CDR3 spans 14 residues. The germline CDR1 and CDR2 sequences are MDHEN and SYDVKM. The CDR3 sequence: CASSTGTPNTEAFF. CDR3 coding DNA: TGTGCCAGCAGCACCGGGACCCCGAACACTGAAGCTTTCTTT.

The V and J genes are TRBV14 and TRBJ1-6; D call uncertain. The germline V and J ends were trimmed by 0 bases and 10 bases, with 13 bases remaining between them. Germline CDR1 is SGHDN and CDR2 is FVKESK. The CDR3 length is 15 residues. CDR3 sequence (DNA): TGTGCCAGCAGCCAAGAGGGGAGGATCCGCTCACCCCTCCACTTT. Translating it yields CASSQEGRIRSPLHF.

The rearrangement joins TRBV19 to TRBJ2-3; 11 bases match TRBD2. Germline V lookup: CDR1 LNHDA, CDR2 SQIVND (reference sequence). The CDR3 extends over 16 amino acids. V lost 5 bases to trimming and J lost 5 bases; unmatched junction nucleotides: 9. CDR3: CASSLSGRASGDTQYF. Here the CDR3 DNA reads TGTGCCAGTAGTCTTAGCGGGAGGGCCTCCGGAGATACGCAGTATTTT.

The chain is built from TRBV19 and TRBJ2-7, with TRBD1 identical over 7 bases. V was pared by 3 bases and J by 2 bases, with 10 bases of the junction left unmatched. Germline-derived CDR1 and CDR2 are LNHDA and SQIVND (reference sequence). This CDR3 spans 16 amino acids. DNA for the CDR3: TGTGCCAGTAGTATGATGGGACAGCTGAACGCCTACGAGCAGTACTTC. Protein sequence: CASSMMGQLNAYEQYF. The variable domain in full, completed from reference TRBV19 and TRBJ2-7, reads DGGITQSPKYLFRKEGQNVTLSCEQNLNHDAMYWYRQDPGQGLRLIYYSQIVNDFQKGDIAEGYSVSREKKESFPLTVTSAQKNPTAFYLCASSMMGQLNAYEQYFGPGTRLTVT.

This chain joins TRBV14 and TRBJ1-4; D is perhaps TRBD1 (5 bases). Trimming took 2 bases from V and 5 from J, leaving 18 bases between them. This CDR3 contains 17 residues. Per the germline V gene, CDR1 is SGHDN and CDR2 is FVKESK. The CDR3 reads CASSQQNPGLWNEKLFF. CDR3 DNA: TGTGCCAGCAGCCAACAAAATCCGGGACTGTGGAATGAAAAACTGTTTTTT.

This clone was picked up one time. The chain has TRBV6-5 and TRBJ1-6; no clear D. This CDR3 spans 15 amino acids. Trimming pared 4 bases from V and 6 bases from J, leaving 13 bases between. CDR1 and CDR2 (germline): MNHEY, SVGAGI. CDR3 bases: TGTGCCAGCAGTTCGACCGTGATCGGTAATTCACCCCTCCACTTT. This encodes CASSSTVIGNSPLHF.

This chain joins TRBV19 and TRBJ1-5; D uncertain. CDR3 length: 17 amino acids. V was shortened by 5 bases and J by 0 bases, with 17 bases between the two germline ends. Germline V gene sequence: CDR1 LNHDA, CDR2 SQIVND (reference sequence). For the CDR3, the DNA is TGTGCCAGTAGTGGCCCCGGGTTGCGGGGTAGCAATCAGCCCCAGCATTTT. Amino acid sequence: CASSGPGLRGSNQPQHF.

The count of this clone is one. This chain uses TRBV7-9 with TRBJ1-1, with TRBD1 matching 9 bases. Germline CDR1 and CDR2: SEHNR and FQNEAQ (reference sequence). V lost 6 bases, J lost 4 bases, and 3 bases stayed unmatched. The CDR3 is 13 residues long. DNA for the CDR3: TGTGCCAGCAGGGAGACAGGGGGCACTGAAGCTTTCTTT. Protein product: CASRETGGTEAFF.

The chain employs TRBV5-5 and TRBJ1-1, with D possibly TRBD1 on 5 matching bases. CDR3 length equals 13 residues. Germline V lookup: CDR1 SGHKS, CDR2 YYEKEE (reference sequence). Trimming took 0 bases from V and 7 from J, leaving 10 bases between them. In nucleotides, the CDR3 is TGTGCCAGCAGCTTGGGGCAGGGCCTTGAAGCTTTCTTT. This encodes CASSLGQGLEAFF.

This sequence joins TRBV10-3 and TRBJ2-1; D might be TRBD1 or TRBD2, each matching 5 bases. This CDR3 is built from 16 residues. The germline gives CDR1 ENHRY, CDR2 SYGVKD. V was pared by 0 bases and J by 5 bases, with 14 bases between. The DNA of the CDR3 is TGTGCCATCAGTGAGTCCGCGAGTCAGGGACACAATGAGCAGTTCTTC. Translating it yields CAISESASQGHNEQFF.

The chain recombines TRBV6-4 with TRBJ1-2; possible D gene TRBD1, 6 bases. With 6 bases removed from V and 9 bases from J, the gap between germline ends came to 17 bases. This CDR3 has 13 amino acids. Per the germline V gene, CDR1 is MRHNA and CDR2 is SNTAGT. CDR3: CASSPTGAESYTF. The CDR3 nucleotides are TGTGCCAGCAGCCCCACGGGGGCTGAGAGCTACACCTTC.

This chain connects TRBV5-6 to TRBJ1-2; tentative D call: TRBD1 (5 bases). The CDR3 spans 17 residues. CDR1 is SGHDT, CDR2 YYEEEE, per germline. Between the trimmed V and J ends, which lost 1 base and 3 bases, there was a span of 19 bases. In nucleotides, the CDR3 is TGTGCCAGCAGCTTGTGGGTTTCAGGGATTAACGACTATGGCTACACCTTC. It codes for CASSLWVSGINDYGYTF.

V gene TRBV6-6 combines with J gene TRBJ1-2; 10 nucleotides line up with TRBD1. The CDR3 is 14 residues long. The J segment lost 4 bases and the V segment lost 10 bases, leaving 9 bases of the junction unmatched. Germline assignment: CDR1 MNHNY and CDR2 SVGAGI (reference sequence). Here the CDR3 DNA reads TGTGCCACGTACCCGGGGACAGGGGTCTATGGCTACACCTTC. Protein sequence: CATYPGTGVYGYTF.

This chain links TRBV2 with TRBJ1-5, with unresolved D. Trimming pared 7 bases from V and 2 bases from J, leaving 15 bases between. CDR3 length: 15 amino acids. The germline V gene encodes CDR1 SNHLY and CDR2 FYNNEI. The CDR3 loop is CASKEMDVGNQPQHF. CDR3 in DNA: TGTGCCAGCAAGGAAATGGACGTCGGCAATCAGCCCCAGCATTTT.

The rearrangement uses TRBV5-1 and TRBJ1-1; no definite D call. The CDR3 is made up of 14 amino acids. The germline gives CDR1 SGHRS, CDR2 YFSETQ. Trimming removed 0 bases at V and 2 bases at J, with 8 bases between. CDR3 region: CASSLDTDNTEAFF. In DNA, the CDR3 is TGCGCCAGCAGCTTGGACACGGACAACACTGAAGCTTTCTTT.

The chain couples TRBV3-1 (or the pseudogene TRBV3-2) to TRBJ2-2; no clear D gene. The CDR3 has 12 residues. The germline V gene encodes CDR1 LGHDT and CDR2 YNNKEL (reference sequence). The V and J ends lost 6 bases and 9 bases respectively, with 11 bases between them. Here the CDR3 reads CASRSTERELFF. CDR3 sequence (DNA): TGTGCCAGCAGATCTACCGAGCGGGAGCTGTTTTTT.